This T cell receptor beta chain was recovered during a study of Graves' ophthalmopathy and Graves' hyperthyroidism. Study-wide findings and caveats: The majority of expanded thyroid clonotypes above 0.001 frequency also occurred in blood.

TCR beta CDR3 amplification used RNA transcripts. After a first-round RT-PCR with HTBI primers, a second-round multiplex PCR was run. One entry per CDR3 protein, called by TCRdb with MiXCR from the multiplex PCR reads. The sample carries 400,000 to 500,000 distinct CDR3 sequences, 21% recorded once. None of the included patients had other autoimmune diseases, uncontrolled infections, pregnancy or lactation, as these led to exclusion. This clonotype was picked up many times. Its antigen is unidentified. The sample comprised peripheral blood. The sequence came from a woman aged 18 to 35 with stable Graves' hyperthyroidism.

CDR3 DNA: TGTGCCAGCAGGGACCGGGACAGGGTGAGATCACCCCTCCACTTT. Its protein product is CASRDRDRVRSPLHF. The J gene is TRBJ1-6, the V gene TRBV28; 9 nucleotides agree with TRBD1. The V segment lost 6 bases and the J segment 10 bases; nucleotides outside the gene matches: 10. CDR1 and CDR2 from the germline V gene are MDHEN and SYDVKM. The CDR3 runs 15 residues.